A selection of T cell receptor beta chains follows, all from one sample in a study of cytomegalovirus exposure and HLA in healthy donors. Using immunoSEQ multiplex PCR, the repertoire was profiled, and TCRdb retains in-frame clones only, with some absent. The sample data list approximately 58,000 clones. Sample: PBMCs. Receptors were obtained from a man in his thirties or forties in good health and CMV-seropositive. The CDR3 runs from the conserved cysteine through the conserved F or W. The D gene is left open where the match is weak. The size field is filled for only some rows; it gives once, few, many or a size class.

clone size	V gene	J gene	D gene	CDR3 DNA	CDR3 protein
.	TRBV5-1	TRBJ1-1	TRBD1	TGCGCCAGCAGCTTTGGGGACAGGGGAGAAACTGAAGCTTTCTTT	CASSFGDRGETEAFF
.	TRBV29-1	TRBJ2-7	TRBD2	TGCAGCGTGGAGGGGTCGCTAGCGGCTTCTCGTGAGCAGTACTTC	CSVEGSLAASREQYF
.	TRBV5-1	TRBJ1-1	.	TGCGCCAGCAGCCCGGACACCCAAGTGGATGAAGCTTTCTTT	CASSPDTQVDEAFF
.	TRBV6-1	TRBJ1-4	.	TGTGCCAGCAGTTGGACTGGAACTAATGAAAAACTGTTTTTT	CASSWTGTNEKLFF
.	TRBV4-1	TRBJ2-1	TRBD2	TGCGCCAGCAGCCAAGAACTCGGGACTAGCGGCTACAATGAGCAGTTCTTC	CASSQELGTSGYNEQFF
.	TRBV5-4	TRBJ2-7	.	TGTGCCAGCAGCTTGGGACTAGGGTTTTACGAGCAGTACTTC	CASSLGLGFYEQYF
medium-sized	TRBV6-5	TRBJ2-1	.	TGTGCCAGCAGTTACTCCGGGGACAATGAGCAGTTCTTC	CASSYSGDNEQFF
.	TRBV30	TRBJ2-7	.	TGTGCCTGGAGTGGGGACACTCCTTCATCCTTAACCTACGAGCAGTACTTC	CAWSGDTPSSLTYEQYF
.	TRBV18	TRBJ2-7	TRBD2	TGTGCCAGCTCCTCGGGACTAGCGGGAGCCGACGAGCAGTACTTC	CASSSGLAGADEQYF
.	TRBV29-1	TRBJ1-2	.	TGCAGCGTTGAACTTCGGGTAGGCTACACCTTC	CSVELRVGYTF
.	TRBV27	TRBJ2-5	.	TGTGCCAGCAGTTTACAGTTTGCGACTAGACGGTCCCAGTACTTC	CASSLQFATRRSQYF
.	TRBV4-2	TRBJ2-1	TRBD1	TGTGCCAGCAGCCTGAGGACAGGGGATTACAATGAGCAGTTCTTC	CASSLRTGDYNEQFF
.	TRBV6-5	TRBJ2-3	TRBD2	TGTGCCAGCAGTTACTCGAGCGGGAGTACCACAGATACGCAGTATTTT	CASSYSSGSTTDTQYF
.	TRBV6-1	TRBJ2-5	TRBD2	TGTGCCAGCAGTGAAGCTATGACTAGCGGGGGAGGAAAGTACTTC	CASSEAMTSGGGKYF
.	TRBV9	TRBJ2-2	TRBD1	TGTGCCAGCAGCGGACAGGGTATGGGCGGGGAGCTGTTTTTT	CASSGQGMGGELFF
.	TRBV11-3	TRBJ1-3	TRBD1	TGTGCCAGCAGCTTAATGGGGACAGTCGGCTCTGGAAACACCATATATTTT	CASSLMGTVGSGNTIYF
.	TRBV11-2	TRBJ2-5	TRBD2	TGTGCCAGCAGATTAGGGGCTAGCGGCTTCCAAGAGACCCAGTACTTC	CASRLGASGFQETQYF
.	TRBV7-2	TRBJ2-5	.	TGTGCCAGCAGTACAGGGTACCAAGAGACCCAGTACTTC	CASSTGYQETQYF
.	TRBV6-1	TRBJ2-7	.	TGTGCCAGCAGTGAAGGCGTTTCCTACGAGCAGTACTTC	CASSEGVSYEQYF
.	TRBV9	TRBJ2-2	TRBD2	TGTGCCAGCAGCGTAGGAGGCGGGAGTCTCACCGGGGAGCTGTTTTTT	CASSVGGGSLTGELFF
.	TRBV21-1	TRBJ1-5	.	TGTGCCAGCAGCAAACGCAGGGTGTGTCAGCCCCAGCATTTT	CASSKRRVCQPQHF
.	TRBV9	TRBJ2-4	TRBD1	TGTGCCAGCAGCGTAGGAGGGACAGGGATGAACATTCAGTACTTC	CASSVGGTGMNIQYF
.	TRBV19	TRBJ2-1	.	TGTGCCAGTAGTATTGGGGGGAATGAGCAGTTCTTC	CASSIGGNEQFF
.	TRBV7-3	TRBJ2-2	TRBD1	TGTGCCAGCAGCCCCGGACAGGGTATCGCCGGGGAGCTGTTTTTT	CASSPGQGIAGELFF
.	TRBV30	TRBJ2-7	.	TGTGCCTGGGGACGGACTGTACGGGGCGAGCAGTACTTC	CAWGRTVRGEQYF
.	TRBV30	TRBJ2-7	.	TGTGCCTGGAGTGTACAGGGATCCTACGAGCAGTACTTC	CAWSVQGSYEQYF
.	TRBV6-5	TRBJ1-1	.	TGTGCCAGCAGTCTGGTACAGGGGAACACTGAAGCTTTCTTT	CASSLVQGNTEAFF
.	TRBV7-2	TRBJ1-5	.	TGTGCCAGCAGCCAGGGGAGATGGAATCAGCCCCAGCATTTT	CASSQGRWNQPQHF
.	TRBV7-8	TRBJ1-5	.	TGTGCCAGCAGCCCCGGACAGACCAATCAGCCCCAGCATTTT	CASSPGQTNQPQHF
.	TRBV20-1	TRBJ2-5	.	TGCAGTGTTGCAGACCAAGAGACCCAGTACTTC	CSVADQETQYF
.	TRBV6-1	TRBJ1-4	.	TGTGCCAGCAGAAGATTTCAGGGTGGGGATGAAAAACTGTTTTTT	CASRRFQGGDEKLFF
.	TRBV2	TRBJ1-2	.	TGTGCCAGCAGACCTGACAGTGCGATAGACACCTTC	CASRPDSAIDTF
.	TRBV6-6	TRBJ1-1	.	TGTGCCAGCAGTCCCGGGAACACTGAAGCTTTCTTT	CASSPGNTEAFF
.	TRBV25-1	TRBJ1-1	TRBD1	TGTGCCAGCAGTGGGCAGAGGGACAGCCTAATGAACACTGAAGCTTTCTTT	CASSGQRDSLMNTEAFF
.	TRBV7-9	TRBJ1-2	.	TGTGCCAGCAGTTCGGATCCAGGCTATGGCTACACCTTC	CASSSDPGYGYTF
.	TRBV9	TRBJ2-2	TRBD1	TGTGCCAGCAGCGTAGAACAGGGGGCGGCCGGGGAGCTGTTTTTT	CASSVEQGAAGELFF
.	TRBV6-1	TRBJ2-1	TRBD2	TGTGCCAGCCCAAGCGGGGGCATGGAAAATGAGCAGTTCTTC	CASPSGGMENEQFF
.	TRBV4-1	TRBJ2-3	TRBD2	TGCGCCAGCAGCCAAGCACTAGCGGGGGCTAGTACGCAGTATTTT	CASSQALAGASTQYF
.	TRBV30	TRBJ2-5	.	TGTGCCTGGAGTGTTTGGGGCAGCCAAGAGACCCAGTACTTC	CAWSVWGSQETQYF
.	TRBV14	TRBJ2-3	.	TGTGCCAGCAGCCCCTCCGCAGATACGCAGTATTTT	CASSPSADTQYF
.	TRBV6-1	TRBJ2-3	TRBD1	TGTGCCAGCAGTCGCAGGGGGCAGATCACAGATACGCAGTATTTT	CASSRRGQITDTQYF